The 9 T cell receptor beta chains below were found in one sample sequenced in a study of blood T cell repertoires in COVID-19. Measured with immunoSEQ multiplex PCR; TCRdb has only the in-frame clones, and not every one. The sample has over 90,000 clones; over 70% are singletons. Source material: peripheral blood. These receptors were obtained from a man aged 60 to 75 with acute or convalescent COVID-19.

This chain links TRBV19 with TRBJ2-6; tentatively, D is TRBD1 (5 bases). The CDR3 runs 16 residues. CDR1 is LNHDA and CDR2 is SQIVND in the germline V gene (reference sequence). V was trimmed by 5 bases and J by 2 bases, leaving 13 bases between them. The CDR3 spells CASSYRPGTGANVLTF. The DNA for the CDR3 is TGTGCCAGTAGTTACCGACCAGGGACTGGGGCCAACGTCCTGACTTTC.

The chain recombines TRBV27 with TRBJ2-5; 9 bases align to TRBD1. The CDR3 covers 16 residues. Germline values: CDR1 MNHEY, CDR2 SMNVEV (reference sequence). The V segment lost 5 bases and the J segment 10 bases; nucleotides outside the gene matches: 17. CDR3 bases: TGTGCCAGCAGTGTAACACCCGGGACAGGGCTAAGGGGCCAGTACTTC. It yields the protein CASSVTPGTGLRGQYF.

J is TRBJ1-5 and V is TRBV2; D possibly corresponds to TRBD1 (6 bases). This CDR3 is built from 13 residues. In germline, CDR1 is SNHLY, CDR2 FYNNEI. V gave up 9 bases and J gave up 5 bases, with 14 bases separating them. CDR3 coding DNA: TGTGCCAGTACCCAGGGGATCGATCAGCCCCAGCATTTT. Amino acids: CASTQGIDQPQHF.

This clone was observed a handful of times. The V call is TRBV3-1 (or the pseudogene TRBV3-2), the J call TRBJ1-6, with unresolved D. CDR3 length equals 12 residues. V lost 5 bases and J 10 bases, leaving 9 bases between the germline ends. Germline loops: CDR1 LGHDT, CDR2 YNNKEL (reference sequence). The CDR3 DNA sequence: TGTGCCAGCAGCGTGGAGGGCTCACCCCTCCACTTT. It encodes CASSVEGSPLHF.

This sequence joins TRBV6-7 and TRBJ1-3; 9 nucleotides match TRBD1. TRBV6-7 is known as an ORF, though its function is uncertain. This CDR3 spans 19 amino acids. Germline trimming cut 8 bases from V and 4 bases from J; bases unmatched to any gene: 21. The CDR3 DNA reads TGTGCCAGCCGTCGGATCGCCCTTTACACAGGGGGCGACGGAAACACCATATATTTT. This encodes CASRRIALYTGGDGNTIYF.

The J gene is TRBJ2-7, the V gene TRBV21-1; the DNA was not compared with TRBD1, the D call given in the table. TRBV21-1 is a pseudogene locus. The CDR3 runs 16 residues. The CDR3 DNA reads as TGTGCCAGTCACAACGGTTCAGACAGGGAATCCTACGAGCAGTACTTC. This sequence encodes CASHNGSDRESYEQYF.

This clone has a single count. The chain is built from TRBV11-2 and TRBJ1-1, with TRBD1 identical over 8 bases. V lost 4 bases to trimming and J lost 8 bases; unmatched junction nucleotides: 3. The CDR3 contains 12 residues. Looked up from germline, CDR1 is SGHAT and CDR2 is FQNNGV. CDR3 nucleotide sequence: TGTGCCAGCAGCTGGGACAGGATAGAAGCTTTCTTT. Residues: CASSWDRIEAFF.

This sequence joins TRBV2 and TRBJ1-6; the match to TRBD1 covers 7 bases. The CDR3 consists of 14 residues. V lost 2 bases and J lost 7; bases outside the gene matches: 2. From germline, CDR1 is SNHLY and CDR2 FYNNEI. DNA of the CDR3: TGTGCCAGCAGTGAATTGACAGGGAATTCACCCCTCCACTTT. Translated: CASSELTGNSPLHF.

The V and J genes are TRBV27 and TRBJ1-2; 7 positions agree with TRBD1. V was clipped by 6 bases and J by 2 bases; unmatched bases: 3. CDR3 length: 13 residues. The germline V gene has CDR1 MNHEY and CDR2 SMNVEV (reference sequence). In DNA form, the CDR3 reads TGTGCCAGCAGACCGACAGGGAACTATGGCTACACCTTC. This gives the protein CASRPTGNYGYTF.